The rows below give T cell receptor beta chains drawn from one sample of a study of cytomegalovirus exposure and HLA in healthy donors. Profiling relied on immunoSEQ multiplex PCR, and the TCRdb table lists in-frame clones only, not all of them. Of about 120,000 clones in the sample, more than 70% were seen once. Specimen: PBMCs. The receptors shown here come from a human donor in good health. Each CDR3 is given with its conserved first and last residue. The D gene is left open where the match is weak. For some rows the clone size is stated as once, few or many, or as a class when expanded; others skip it.

V gene	CDR3 length	clone size	D gene	J gene	CDR3 DNA	CDR3 protein
TRBV7-8	17	-	TRBD1	TRBJ1-2	TGTGCCAGCAGCTTAGCCCGCGGCAGGGGGATCGAAGGTGGCTACACCTTC	CASSLARGRGIEGGYTF
TRBV25-1	18	-	TRBD1	TRBJ1-6	TGTGCCAGCAGTGATTCCCGGACAGGGAGGTTGAATAATTCACCCCTCCACTTT	CASSDSRTGRLNNSPLHF
TRBV5-1	13	once	-	TRBJ2-1	TGCGCCAGCAGCGGTCTAGCGAAGAATGAGCAGTTCTTC	CASSGLAKNEQFF
TRBV5-1	14	-	TRBD1	TRBJ1-6	TGCGCCAGCAGCCGAGACAGGGGAGGCTCACCCCTCCACTTT	CASSRDRGGSPLHF
TRBV28	15	-	-	TRBJ2-3	TGTGCCAGCAGCCTTGAGGGGGGGGGCACAGATACGCAGTATTTT	CASSLEGGGTDTQYF
TRBV29-1	14	-	-	TRBJ2-7	TGCAGCGTTTCAGATCCCGGGATCTCCTACGAGCAGTACTTC	CSVSDPGISYEQYF
TRBV6-1	14	once	-	TRBJ1-2	TGTGCCAGCAGTGGCGGCGAGGCCAGCTATGGCTACACCTTC	CASSGGEASYGYTF
TRBV28	16	-	-	TRBJ1-1	TGTGCCAGCAGTCCCTCCTACGGGACTTTGCACACTGAAGCTTTCTTT	CASSPSYGTLHTEAFF
TRBV4-1	13	few	TRBD1	TRBJ1-1	TGCGCCAGCAGCCAAGGAGGGGGCGATGAAGCTTTCTTT	CASSQGGGDEAFF
TRBV28	14	-	TRBD1	TRBJ2-7	TGTGCCAGCAGTTCTCCGAGGGGGCGCTACGAGCAGTACTTC	CASSSPRGRYEQYF
TRBV7-8	15	-	TRBD1	TRBJ1-1	TGTGCCAGCAGCAGAAGGACAGGCGGGAACACTGAAGCTTTCTTT	CASSRRTGGNTEAFF
TRBV27	15	-	-	TRBJ2-6	TGTGCCAGCAGTCAGGAAATCTCTGGGGCCAACGTCCTGACTTTC	CASSQEISGANVLTF
TRBV4-3	15	-	TRBD1	TRBJ1-6	TGCGCCAGCAGCCAACCTAGACAGGGTAGTTCACCCCTCCACTTT	CASSQPRQGSSPLHF
TRBV19	12	-	-	TRBJ2-1	TGTGCCAGTAGTTCCCTGTACAATGAGCAGTTCTTC	CASSSLYNEQFF
TRBV27	15	-	-	TRBJ2-1	TGTGCCAGCAGCCCCGTAGATGCACTTGCCGATGAGCAGTTCTTC	CASSPVDALADEQFF
TRBV2	13	-	-	TRBJ2-7	TGTGCCAGCACCACGGGTACGGCCTACGAGCAGTACTTT	CASTTGTAYEQYF
TRBV19	11	-	-	TRBJ1-1	TGTGCCAGTCGGGATGGCACTGAAGCTTTCTTT	CASRDGTEAFF
TRBV2	16	once	TRBD2	TRBJ2-1	TGTGCCAGCAGTCAAATAGCGGGGGGGCAGTACAATGAGCAGTTCTTC	CASSQIAGGQYNEQFF
TRBV7-2	16	-	-	TRBJ1-6	TGTGCCAGCAGCTTCCCGTCCAGGGTCTATAATTCACCCCTCCACTTT	CASSFPSRVYNSPLHF
TRBV9	13	few	-	TRBJ1-4	TGTGCCAGCAGCCCGAGTACTAATGAAAAACTGTTTTTT	CASSPSTNEKLFF
TRBV11-2	14	-	-	TRBJ2-3	TGTGCCAGCAGCGAGGGCACTAGCACAGATACGCAGTATTTT	CASSEGTSTDTQYF
TRBV2	16	-	-	TRBJ2-1	TGTGCCAGCAGTGACATACAGAAAATCTCCTACAATGAGCAGTTCTTC	CASSDIQKISYNEQFF
TRBV7-9	14	-	-	TRBJ1-6	TGTGCCAGCAGCTTTTCTGAGGGCCAGTCACCCCTCCACTTT	CASSFSEGQSPLHF
TRBV6-4	16	-	-	TRBJ1-2	TGTGCCAGCAGTCCCCGAATGGGGCCTACTCACTATGGCTACACCTTC	CASSPRMGPTHYGYTF
TRBV2	15	-	TRBD2	TRBJ2-5	TGTGCCAGCAATATACTAGCGGGGGGTGGAGAGACCCAGTACTTC	CASNILAGGGETQYF
TRBV5-1	16	-	TRBD1	TRBJ1-1	TGCGCCAGCAGCTCCTACCGGGACAGGGGGATATCTGAAGCTTTCTTT	CASSSYRDRGISEAFF
TRBV7-6	15	-	-	TRBJ2-7	TGTGCCAGCAGCTTAGGTTCTGGCGGAGACTACGAGCAGTACTTC	CASSLGSGGDYEQYF
TRBV7-6	17	few	-	TRBJ2-6	TGTGCCAGCAGCCATATAGCGGTGAGCTCTGGGGCCAACGTCCTGACTTTC	CASSHIAVSSGANVLTF
TRBV4-1	18	-	-	TRBJ2-2	TGCGCCAGCAGCCAAGTTTCTGGGCGGACTAAGAACACCGGGGAGCTGTTTTTT	CASSQVSGRTKNTGELFF
TRBV5-4	15	-	TRBD1	TRBJ1-6	TGTGCCAGCAGCCCCATGGAGGGGACAGATTCACCCCTCCACTTT	CASSPMEGTDSPLHF
TRBV14	14	-	-	TRBJ2-1	TGTGCCAGCAGCCACCAACCGGGTCACAATGAGCAGTTCTTC	CASSHQPGHNEQFF
TRBV9	12	-	-	TRBJ1-1	TGTGCCAGCAGCGTACAGGACGGAGGGGCTTTCTTT	CASSVQDGGAFF
TRBV6-5	12	-	-	TRBJ2-7	TGTGCCATCGAGGGACTCCCTCCCGAGCAGTACTTC	CAIEGLPPEQYF
TRBV9	15	once	-	TRBJ2-5	TGTGCCAGCAGCAGAACGGGGGGCCCTTGGGAGACCCAGTACTTC	CASSRTGGPWETQYF
TRBV27	13	-	-	TRBJ1-1	TGTGCCAGCAGTTTTCTCGTGAACACTGAAGCTTTCTTT	CASSFLVNTEAFF
TRBV28	14	-	-	TRBJ2-7	TGTGCCACCATCGGGACTTCCTTAGGCTACGAGCAGTACTTC	CATIGTSLGYEQYF
TRBV18	17	-	-	TRBJ2-7	TGTGCCAGCTCACCAAGAGTAGCGGATGAATTCTCCTACGAGCAGTACTTC	CASSPRVADEFSYEQYF
TRBV15	15	-	TRBD1	TRBJ2-7	TGTGCCACCAGCAGAGTACCGGGACAGGGGGGCGAGCAGTACTTC	CATSRVPGQGGEQYF
TRBV7-2	15	-	-	TRBJ2-1	TGTGCCAGCAGCCCGGACAAAGGATCCTACAATGAGCAGTTCTTC	CASSPDKGSYNEQFF
TRBV4-1	13	once	TRBD1	TRBJ1-2	TGCGCCAGCAGCCCGACAGGGTTTAGAGGCTACACCTTC	CASSPTGFRGYTF
TRBV27	13	-	TRBD2	TRBJ2-1	TGTGCCAGCAGTTTACTCGGTGAGCGGGGGCTGTTCTTC	CASSLLGERGLFF
TRBV5-6	16	-	-	TRBJ1-1	TGTGCCAGCAGCTTGGATTCAACCACCCAGGGGACTGAAGCTTTCTTT	CASSLDSTTQGTEAFF
TRBV15	14	few	TRBD2	TRBJ2-1	TGTGCCACCGGATGGCGGGGGGCCTACAATGAGCAGTTCTTC	CATGWRGAYNEQFF
TRBV2	18	few	TRBD2	TRBJ2-6	TGTGCCAGCAGGGCCTCTAGCGGGGGCTCCTCTGGGGCCAACGTCCTGACTTTC	CASRASSGGSSGANVLTF
TRBV5-4	15	-	TRBD2	TRBJ2-5	TGTGCCAGCAGCTTGGGGGACTACTCTCAGGAGACCCAGTACTTC	CASSLGDYSQETQYF
TRBV29-1	16	once	TRBD2	TRBJ2-1	TGCAGCGTTGAAGATTTCGGACTAGCGGGGGGTAGGGAGCAGTTCTTC	CSVEDFGLAGGREQFF
TRBV7-3	15	few	-	TRBJ1-1	TGTGCCAGCAGCTTAAATGGGGGCCAGAACACTGAAGCTTTCTTT	CASSLNGGQNTEAFF
TRBV29-1	14	-	-	TRBJ2-3	TGCAGCGTCATCTGGTGGAGTAGCACAGATACGCAGTATTTT	CSVIWWSSTDTQYF
TRBV12-5	14	-	TRBD1	TRBJ1-3	TGTGCTAGTACAGGGGACTCAACTCGAAACACCATATATTTT	CASTGDSTRNTIYF
TRBV9	15	-	TRBD2	TRBJ2-3	TGTGCCAGCAGCGTGAGCGGGGGGGCCTCAGATACGCAGTATTTT	CASSVSGGASDTQYF
TRBV7-9	14	-	-	TRBJ1-1	TGTGCCAGCAGCGAACAGGGATTGAACACTGAAGCTTTCTTT	CASSEQGLNTEAFF
TRBV2	14	-	TRBD2	TRBJ2-1	TGTGCCAGCCCCGGACTAGCGGCGGCGGGAGGGCAGTTCTTC	CASPGLAAAGGQFF
TRBV29-1	14	-	-	TRBJ2-6	TGCAGCGCTGGGCAGGGCGCTGGGGCCAACGTCCTGACTTTC	CSAGQGAGANVLTF
TRBV5-4	16	few	-	TRBJ1-1	TGTGCCAGCAGCCGAGGTCCCTCGACAGAGAACACTGAAGCTTTCTTT	CASSRGPSTENTEAFF
TRBV9	14	-	TRBD1	TRBJ2-5	TGTGCCAGCAGCGAGACAGGGGCCCAAGAGACCCAGTACTTC	CASSETGAQETQYF
TRBV9	15	-	TRBD2	TRBJ2-7	TGTGCCAGCAGCGTAGGGGCTAGCGGGGGGTACGAGCAGTACTTC	CASSVGASGGYEQYF
TRBV15	16	-	-	TRBJ2-7	TGTGCCACCAGCAGAGATTTGGTCCTAGGCTCCTACGAGCAGTACTTC	CATSRDLVLGSYEQYF
TRBV7-9	17	-	TRBD2	TRBJ2-1	TGTGCCAGCAGCTCAACTCCGCTTGGCGGGGGGGAATCGCAGGAGTTCTTC	CASSSTPLGGGESQEFF
TRBV13	17	once	TRBD1	TRBJ2-2	TGTGCCAGCAGCAATTTACCGGGACAGGGGGCCGCCGGGGAGCTGTTTTTT	CASSNLPGQGAAGELFF